These T cell receptor beta chains were read from a single sample in a study of CD8+CD57+ T cells in acquired aplastic anemia. Each CDR3 protein gets one entry after TCRdb re-called the reads with MiXCR. The table has about 160,000 distinct CDR3 sequences, roughly 50% seen once. What was sequenced was sorted CD4+, CD8+, or CD8+CD57+ T cells (not recorded which) from PBMCs. These receptors all stem from a human donor with aplastic anemia. The CDR3 runs from the conserved cysteine through the conserved F or W. D genes are given only for firm matches. Expanded clones get a size class; other rows say once, few or many, or leave the size out.

clone_size j_call v_call d_call cdr3_nt cdr3_aa
- TRBJ1-2 TRBV24-1 - TGTGCCACCAGTGACTCCGGGACACACTATGGCTACACCTTC CATSDSGTHYGYTF
- TRBJ2-2 TRBV2 - TGTGCCAGCGTTTCCCAGAACACCGGGGAGCTGTTTTTT CASVSQNTGELFF
many TRBJ1-2 TRBV30 - TGTGCCTGGGCGATACAGAACTATGGCTACACCTTC CAWAIQNYGYTF
many TRBJ2-7 TRBV7-4 - TGTGCCAGCAGCTTATGGGAACTTCTATACGAGCAGTACTTC CASSLWELLYEQYF
many TRBJ2-7 TRBV6-1 - TGTGCCAGCAGTGAAGGATGGGGGGTTTCCTACGAGCAGTACTTC CASSEGWGVSYEQYF
- TRBJ1-2 TRBV25-1 TRBD1 TGTGCCAGCAGTGAACAGGACAGGGTGGGGAGCTACACCTTC CASSEQDRVGSYTF
- TRBJ1-6 TRBV20-1 - TGCAGTGCTAGTTCGGGAATTAATTCACCCCTCCACTTT CSASSGINSPLHF
- TRBJ1-1 TRBV30 - TGTGCCTGGAGTGTGGGCAGGGGGAACACTGAAGCTTTCTTT CAWSVGRGNTEAFF
many TRBJ2-7 TRBV9 - TGTGCCAGCAGCGTAGGAGGAGGGCAGGGGGGTTACGAGCAGTACTTC CASSVGGGQGGYEQYF
- TRBJ1-5 TRBV4-2 TRBD1 TGTGCCAGCAGCCAAACCTGGGTGGGACAGGGGGAGCATAGCAATCAGCCCCAGCATTTT CASSQTWVGQGEHSNQPQHF
- TRBJ2-5 TRBV7-9 TRBD2 TGTGCCAGCACCGCGGGCAGCGGGGGACCGGAGACCCAGTACTTC CASTAGSGGPETQYF
- TRBJ1-2 TRBV9 TRBD1 TGTGCCAGCAGTTCGGACAGGGTCTACGACTACACCTTC CASSSDRVYDYTF
many TRBJ2-1 TRBV9 - TGTGCCAGCAGCCCAGACCGGGACCATGAGCAGTTCTTC CASSPDRDHEQFF
many TRBJ2-6 TRBV29-1 - TGCAGCGTTGAAGATCGGCGGACCCCTGGGGCCAACGTCCTGACTTTC CSVEDRRTPGANVLTF
many TRBJ1-2 TRBV12-3/TRBV12-4 - TGTGCCAGCACCCCTTCACCACGGGGGGTATATGGCTACACCTTC CASTPSPRGVYGYTF
- TRBJ1-6 TRBV2 - TGTGCCAGACAGGGAGGGAATTCACCCCTCCACTTT CARQGGNSPLHF
- TRBJ1-1 TRBV6-1 - TGTGCCAGCAGTGATTTCGCGAATGGGGCTTTCTTT CASSDFANGAFF
- TRBJ1-4 TRBV15 TRBD1 TGTGCCACCAGCACGAGGACAGGGGGCGTTGAAAAACTGTTTTTT CATSTRTGGVEKLFF
- TRBJ2-3 TRBV5-6 TRBD1 TGTGCCAGCAGCTTGGGCCTCGGGACAGCAGGCACAGATACGCAGTATTTT CASSLGLGTAGTDTQYF
- TRBJ2-5 TRBV9 TRBD2 TGTGCCAGCAGCGTAGCTGGCGGGAGGGGACTAGTACGGGAGACCCAGTACTTC CASSVAGGRGLVRETQYF
few TRBJ1-1 TRBV20-1 - TGCAGTGCCAGCAGCGGGTCGAACACTGAAGCTTTCTTT CSASSGSNTEAFF
many TRBJ2-7 TRBV4-1 - TGCGCCAGCGGCTTTCGGGTCTCCTACGAGCAGTACTTC CASGFRVSYEQYF
- TRBJ1-1 TRBV10-2 - TGCGCCAGCAGTCCGACTGACTACACTGAAGCTTTCTTT CASSPTDYTEAFF
- TRBJ1-2 TRBV6-1 TRBD1 TGTGCCAGCAGTCTCCAAGGCGGGACAGGCTATGGCTACACCTTC CASSLQGGTGYGYTF
- TRBJ2-2 TRBV7-9 - TGTGCCAGCAGTAAGACAGTGAACACCGGGGAGCTGTTTTTT CASSKTVNTGELFF
- TRBJ2-7 TRBV29-1 TRBD1 TGCAGCGTTCATGAACAGGGGGTGTACGAGCAGTACTTC CSVHEQGVYEQYF
- TRBJ2-2 TRBV2 TRBD1 TGTGCCAGCGGTGGCACAGGGGAAACCGGGGAGCTGTTTTTT CASGGTGETGELFF
- TRBJ1-3 TRBV11-2 TRBD1 TGTGCCAGCAGCCAGACAGGGGGCACTGGAAACACCATATATTTT CASSQTGGTGNTIYF
once TRBJ2-7 TRBV27 - TGTGCCAGCAGTGAGCACAATGAGCAGTACTTC CASSEHNEQYF
- TRBJ2-1 TRBV19 - TGTGCCAGTAGTCAAGGGTATGAGCAGTTCTTC CASSQGYEQFF
- TRBJ2-7 TRBV29-1 - TGCAGCGTTCTCCCGACGGCGAGCTCCTACGAGCAGTACTTC CSVLPTASSYEQYF
many TRBJ2-3 TRBV15 - TGTGCCACCAGCTCGAGGAAGGGCGGACCCACAGATACGCAGTATTTT CATSSRKGGPTDTQYF
- TRBJ2-7 TRBV9 TRBD2 TGTGCCAGCAGCGTCGGGACTAGCGGCTACGAGCAGTACTTC CASSVGTSGYEQYF
- TRBJ1-4 TRBV20-1 - TGCAGTGCTCGACCACCCACAACTAATGAAAAACTGTTTTTT CSARPPTTNEKLFF
- TRBJ1-4 TRBV10-3 - TGTGCCATCAGTGAGACGCGGGAGCTTAATGAAAAACTGTTTTTT CAISETRELNEKLFF
- TRBJ2-3 TRBV10-1 - TGCGCCAGCGGACAGAGTGCAGATACGCAGTATTTT CASGQSADTQYF
- TRBJ2-3 TRBV20-1 TRBD2 TGCAGTGGGGTCAGCGGGGGAATCACAGATACGCAGTATTTT CSGVSGGITDTQYF